This T cell receptor (beta chain) was sequenced for a study of OX40 agonist ivuxolimab in advanced cancers. In the study overall: Partial responses occurred in three patients (one hepatocellular carcinoma, two cutaneous melanoma).

The table came from immunoSEQ multiplex PCR; TCRdb's copy has only in-frame clones and leaves some out. This table has some 100,000 clones, about 90% appearing once. There are 12 residues in the CDR3. Trimming removed 1 base from V and 12 bases from J, with 13 bases in between. Germline assignment: CDR1 SGHTA and CDR2 FQGNSA. The source of this sequence is an adult with an advanced solid tumor such as melanoma, head and neck, liver or kidney cancer. The chain has TRBV7-2 and TRBJ2-7; D remains unclear. The source was CD4+ or CD8+ T cells sorted from blood, collected in a trial of the OX40 agonist ivuxolimab. The CDR3 sequence: CASSLGRGEWYF. CDR3 in DNA: TGTGCCAGCAGCTTAGGCCGAGGAGAGTGGTACTTC.